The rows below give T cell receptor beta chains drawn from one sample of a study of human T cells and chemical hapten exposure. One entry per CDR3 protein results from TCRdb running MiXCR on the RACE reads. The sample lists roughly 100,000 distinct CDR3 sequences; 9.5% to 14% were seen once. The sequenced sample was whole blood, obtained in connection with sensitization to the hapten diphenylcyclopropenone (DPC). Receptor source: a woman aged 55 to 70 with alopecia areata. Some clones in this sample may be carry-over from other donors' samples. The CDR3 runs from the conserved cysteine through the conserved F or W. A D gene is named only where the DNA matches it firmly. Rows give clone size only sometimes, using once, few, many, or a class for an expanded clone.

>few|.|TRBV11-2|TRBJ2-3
TGTGCCAGCAGCCCCGGGACAAGGTCCATTTTT
CASSPGTRSIF
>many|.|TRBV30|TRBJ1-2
TGTGCCTGGAGTGGAGCTAACTATGGCTACACCTTC
CAWSGANYGYTF
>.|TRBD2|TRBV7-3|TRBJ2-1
TGTGCCAGCACCCAAGGTTCTAGCGGGGGCTACAATGAGCAGTTCTTC
CASTQGSSGGYNEQFF
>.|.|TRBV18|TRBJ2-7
TGTGCCAGCTCATTATCCGGGACACCGGACGAGCAGTACTTC
CASSLSGTPDEQYF
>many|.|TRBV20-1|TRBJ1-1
TGCAGTGCTAGACCCACCCTTTCGGGGCTGAACACTGAAGCTTTCTTT
CSARPTLSGLNTEAFF
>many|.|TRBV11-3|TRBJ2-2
TGTGCCAGCAGCTTAGGAAGGGGAATGAACACCGGGGAGCTGTTTTTT
CASSLGRGMNTGELFF
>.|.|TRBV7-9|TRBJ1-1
TGTGCCAGCAGCTTAAGTCAGGCGTACTCGTATGAAGCTTTCTTT
CASSLSQAYSYEAFF
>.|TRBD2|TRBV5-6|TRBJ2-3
TGTGCCAGCAGCTTTATCGCGGGGGGATTAACAGATACGCAGTATTTT
CASSFIAGGLTDTQYF
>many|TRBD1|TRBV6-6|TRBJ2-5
TGTGCCACCAGGGGGAGTCGAGAGACCCAGTACTTC
CATRGSRETQYF
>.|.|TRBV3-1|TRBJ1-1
TGTGCCAGCAGCCCCCCCTTTCCGGCAACTGAAGCTTTCTTT
CASSPPFPATEAFF